The 26 T cell receptor beta chains given below trace back to one sample, sequenced in a study of T-cell memory formation after mild COVID-19 (dated by TCRdb to about 2021). To prepare the library, 5' RACE was applied. TCRdb names Illumina NovaSeq 6000 as the instrument used. The public sequencing data were trimmed at Q25 with fastp and processed into clonotypes with MiXCR by TCRdb, which kept only in-frame beta chains. CDR3 protein sequences are deduplicated, and each keeps its most common genes and DNA. This sample holds around 400,000 distinct CDR3 sequences; roughly 24% were observed only once. The top ten clonotypes cover about 8.7% of the sample. Sequenced input: PBMCs or a T cell subset sorted from them (not recorded which). These receptors originate from an adult woman who had mild COVID-19 (a few samples of this study predate the infection). The sample titles of this study are shuffled in the database, so cell type and time point are left out; the donor was told from shared clones.

The chain combines TRBV5-8 with TRBJ2-2; no definite D call. The germline CDR1 and CDR2 sequences are SGHTS and YDEGEE. The V gene lost 6 bases and the J gene lost 1 base, with 13 bases spanning the gap. The length of the CDR3 is 15 residues. The CDR3 region has the DNA TGTGCCAGCACTCCTCGACTCCTGAACACCGGGGAGCTGTTTTTT. This sequence encodes CASTPRLLNTGELFF.

The chain links TRBV4-2 to TRBJ2-7, with D possibly being TRBD2 (5 bases). The germline V and J ends were trimmed by 0 bases and 2 bases, with 11 bases remaining between them. The CDR3 loop spans 15 amino acids. CDR1 and CDR2 from the germline V gene are LGHNA and YNFKEQ. The CDR3 DNA is TGTGCCAGCAGCCAAGATAGCGAGAAGACCTACGAGCAGTACTTC. This translates into CASSQDSEKTYEQYF.

The genes are TRBV6-6 and TRBJ1-2, with 7 positions matching TRBD1. The germline gives CDR1 MNHNY, CDR2 SVGAGI (reference sequence). The CDR3 length is 14 residues. The V and J ends lost 6 bases and 1 base, in that order; junction bases with no gene match: 5. Here the CDR3 DNA reads TGTGCCAGCAGATGGGGACAGATTAACTATGGCTACACCTTC. Amino acid sequence: CASRWGQINYGYTF.

In this sample, this clonotype turned up a few times. This chain links TRBV6-6 with TRBJ1-2; D possibly corresponds to TRBD1 (6 bases). The germline V and J ends were trimmed by 5 bases and 0 bases, with 13 bases remaining between them. Per germline, CDR1 MNHNY and CDR2 SVGAGI (reference sequence). The CDR3 consists of 15 residues. The CDR3 is CASSAQGKANYGYTF. The CDR3 nucleotides read TGTGCCAGCAGTGCCCAGGGGAAAGCTAACTATGGCTACACCTTC.

This clonotype has more than one count but fewer than ten. The chain carries TRBV5-5 and TRBJ2-1; no definite D call. The CDR3 is 16 residues long. The V end was cut by 0 bases, the J end by 1 base, with 11 bases between. Germline CDR1 and CDR2: SGHKS and YYEKEE (reference sequence). The CDR3 bases are TGTGCCAGCAGCTTGGCGGAGTCACCATCCTACAATGAGCAGTTCTTC. This gives the protein CASSLAESPSYNEQFF. The whole variable domain, filled in from reference TRBV5-5 and TRBJ2-1, reads DAGVTQSPTHLIKTRGQQVTLRCSPISGHKSVSWYQQVLGQGPQFIFQYYEKEERGRGNFPDRFSARQFPNYSSELNVNALLLGDSALYLCASSLAESPSYNEQFFGPGTRLTVL.

V usage is TRBV7-2 and J usage is TRBJ1-4; TRBD1 aligns across 10 bases. In germline, CDR1 is SGHTA, CDR2 FQGNSA. CDR3 length equals 15 residues. The V segment lost 5 bases and the J segment 3 bases; nucleotides outside the gene matches: 3. CDR3 DNA: TGTGCCAGCAGCCCGGACAGGGGGTCTAATGAAAAACTGTTTTTT. The encoded protein is CASSPDRGSNEKLFF.

The chain has TRBV28 and TRBJ1-2, with a weak D call TRBD1 (5 bases). The CDR3 has 12 residues. Germline CDR1 is MDHEN and CDR2 is SYDVKM. V was cut by 4 bases and J by 8 bases, with 11 bases left in between. Here the CDR3 DNA reads TGTGCCAGCAGTTGGCAGGGTTTGGGCTACACCTTC. As protein: CASSWQGLGYTF.

The chain employs TRBV6-6 and TRBJ1-2, with 8 bases lining up with TRBD1. The CDR3 runs 15 residues. Germline assignment: CDR1 MNHNY and CDR2 SVGAGI (reference sequence). Losses at the gene ends were 5 bases for V and 3 bases for J; bases not matched to a gene: 8. CDR3 nucleotide sequence: TGTGCCAGCAGTAATCCAGGGGGCGCGGACTATGGCTACACCTTC. This sequence encodes CASSNPGGADYGYTF.

The rearrangement joins TRBV20-1 to TRBJ2-7; TRBD1 matches at 7 bases. CDR3 length: 14 residues. CDR1 DFQATT and CDR2 SNEGSKA come from the germline V gene (reference sequence). V shed 3 bases, J shed 2 bases, and the junction held 7 bases outside the gene matches. This chain's CDR3 is CSARDRSRTYEQYF. The CDR3 DNA reads as TGCAGTGCTAGGGACAGGAGTAGGACCTACGAGCAGTACTTC.

The gene calls are TRBV6-1 and TRBJ2-1; possibly TRBD2 for D (7 bases). The ends were cut back, 0 bases at V and 0 bases at J, with 21 bases in the middle. CDR3 length: 20 amino acids. Germline assignment: CDR1 MNHNS and CDR2 SASEGT. CDR3 coding DNA: TGTGCCAGCAGTGAAGCGTCAGGGGAGGGAGCGGGTAGCTCCTACAATGAGCAGTTCTTC. Translation gives CASSEASGEGAGSSYNEQFF.

The chain couples TRBV10-2 to TRBJ2-2, with 8 bases fitting TRBD1. In germline, CDR1 is WSHSY, CDR2 SAAADI. The CDR3 extends over 15 amino acids. The V gene end was trimmed by 6 bases and the J gene end by 5 bases; junction bases not matched to a gene: 8. The CDR3 nucleotides read TGCGCCAGCAGAGACAGGGGTTCGGGTACCGGGGAGCTGTTTTTT. This translates into CASRDRGSGTGELFF.

A few counts support this clonotype. The chain has TRBV6-2 or TRBV6-3 and TRBJ2-1; 12 bases match TRBD2. The CDR3 runs to 19 residues. With V trimmed by 4 bases and J by 3 bases, 13 bases remained unmatched. Germline assignment: CDR1 MNHEY and CDR2 SVGEGT. CDR3: CASSSPVASGRALYNEQFF. DNA for the CDR3: TGTGCCAGCAGTTCTCCGGTGGCTAGCGGGAGGGCCCTCTACAATGAGCAGTTCTTC.

This chain uses TRBV7-2 with TRBJ2-1; D ambiguous. This CDR3 comprises 11 residues. In germline, CDR1 is SGHTA, CDR2 FQGNSA. V lost 6 bases and J 9 bases, leaving 9 bases between the germline ends. The CDR3 nucleotides are TGTGCCAGCAGTCTTACCTCTGAGCAGTTCTTC. Its translation: CASSLTSEQFF.

Here the CDR3 reads CASSETGRYGYTF. The CDR3 nucleotides read TGTGCCAGCAGTGAAACAGGGCGCTATGGCTACACCTTC. The chain uses TRBV6-1 and TRBJ1-2; tentative D call: TRBD1 (6 bases). This CDR3 has 13 residues. Trimming cost V 2 bases and J 4 bases, with 8 bases left between them. The germline V gene encodes CDR1 MNHNS and CDR2 SASEGT.

This clonotype was seen more than once but under ten times. The chain carries TRBV6-5 and TRBJ2-1, with 9 bases fitting TRBD2. Germline V gene data show CDR1 as MNHEY and CDR2 as SVGAGI. This CDR3 spans 15 amino acids. V lost 5 bases and J lost 4; bases outside the gene matches: 6. The CDR3 DNA reads as TGTGCCAGCAGTAATCTAGCGGGGCTTTACAATGAGCAGTTCTTC. This sequence encodes CASSNLAGLYNEQFF.

V gene TRBV6-2 or TRBV6-3 combines with J gene TRBJ1-5; a possible D gene is TRBD1 (6 bases). CDR1 is MNHEY, CDR2 SVGEGT, per germline. This CDR3 region has 13 residues. V lost 7 bases and J 13 bases, leaving 20 bases between the germline ends. Written as DNA, the CDR3 is TGTGCCAGCACCATGATTAACAGGGAACAACAGCATTTT. Protein: CASTMINREQQHF.

The sample holds one count of this clonotype. The chain couples TRBV12-3 or TRBV12-4 to TRBJ2-7; 8 bases match TRBD1. This CDR3 is built from 17 residues. V was clipped by 0 bases and J by 9 bases; unmatched bases: 16. CDR3 DNA sequence: TGTGCCAGCAGTTTAGCAGTAAGAAAGGACAGGGTAATATGGCAGTACTTC. It is translated as CASSLAVRKDRVIWQYF.

The chain uses TRBV27 and TRBJ1-2; TRBD1 aligns across 8 bases. In germline, CDR1 is MNHEY, CDR2 SMNVEV (reference sequence). The CDR3 is 15 amino acids. V was pared by 7 bases and J by 2 bases, with 9 bases of the junction left unmatched. The CDR3, as DNA: TGTGCCAGCATCCCTCGACAGGGGTGGAACTATGGCTACACCTTC. Amino acids: CASIPRQGWNYGYTF.

This chain uses TRBV24-1 with TRBJ1-2, with 8 bases matching TRBD1. Germline V gene lookup returns CDR1 KGHDR and CDR2 SFDVKD. V gave up 3 bases and J gave up 8 bases; unmatched junction bases: 13. CDR3 length: 16 residues. The DNA of the CDR3 is TGTGCCACCAGTGATCCCCCGGGACAGGCAGCGAGAGGCTACACCTTC. Residues: CATSDPPGQAARGYTF.

This clonotype was counted only a few times. The rearrangement uses TRBV12-3 or TRBV12-4 and TRBJ2-1, with a possible D match to TRBD2 (5 bases). The CDR3 extends over 14 amino acids. Trimming stripped 3 bases from V and 2 bases from J, with 8 bases between. In nucleotides, the CDR3 is TGTGCCAGCAGTTTGAGGCGGGCCTACAATGAGCAGTTCTTC. The encoded protein is CASSLRRAYNEQFF.

This clonotype was detected only a few times. This chain uses TRBV6-4 with TRBJ1-4; D not resolved. The CDR3 sequence is 13 residues long. Germline assignment: CDR1 MRHNA and CDR2 SNTAGT. V gave up 0 bases and J gave up 10 bases, with 9 bases separating them. The CDR3 region is CASSDSPGRKLFF. The CDR3 nucleotides are TGTGCCAGCAGTGACTCTCCCGGGAGAAAACTGTTTTTT.

The rearrangement links TRBV4-1 to TRBJ1-4; maybe TRBD1 (5 bases). The CDR3 has 16 residues. Germline CDR1 MGHRA, CDR2 YSYEKL. Trimming removed 2 bases from V and 1 base from J, with 11 bases in between. CDR3 amino acids: CASSQRSGVTNEKLFF. The CDR3 DNA follows: TGCGCCAGCAGCCAACGCTCGGGGGTAACTAATGAAAAACTGTTTTTT.

J is TRBJ2-7 and V is TRBV4-3; 7 nucleotides line up with TRBD1. This CDR3 comprises 14 residues. Germline V gene lookup returns CDR1 LGHNA and CDR2 YSLEER. Unmatched junction bases numbered 3, after V lost 1 base and J lost 3 bases. CDR3 DNA sequence: TGCGCCAGCAGCCAAGCAGGGGGAAACTACGAGCAGTACTTC. This gives the protein CASSQAGGNYEQYF.

The chain is built from TRBV27 and TRBJ1-2, with 7 bases aligning to TRBD1. The germline CDR1 and CDR2 sequences are MNHEY and SMNVEV (reference sequence). This CDR3 is built from 17 residues. The V segment lost 2 bases and the J segment 8 bases; nucleotides outside the gene matches: 17. In nucleotides, the CDR3 is TGTGCCAGCAGTTTACTCAGACAGGGACCCTCCCCTAGCGGCTACACCTTC. This gives the protein CASSLLRQGPSPSGYTF.

This clonotype was picked up a small number of times. The V call is TRBV7-9, the J call TRBJ2-1; possibly TRBD1 for D (5 bases). CDR3 length: 17 amino acids. Germline V gene lookup returns CDR1 SEHNR and CDR2 FQNEAQ (reference sequence). Trimming removed 4 bases at V and 8 bases at J, with 24 bases between. The CDR3 region has the DNA TGTGCCAGCAGCTCTGCCGGGCCCTCCGGACCGACAGATGAGCAGTTCTTC. Amino acid sequence: CASSSAGPSGPTDEQFF.

This clonotype was seen only a few times. The J gene is TRBJ2-3, the V gene TRBV20-1; D gene unclear. Trimming shortened V by 1 base and J by 6 bases, and 20 bases separated the two germline ends. Germline V gene sequence: CDR1 DFQATT, CDR2 SNEGSKA (reference sequence). The CDR3 runs to 16 residues. The CDR3 sequence is CSARGGSDRLGDTQYF. CDR3 nucleotide sequence: TGCAGTGCTAGAGGAGGTTCGGACCGATTGGGCGATACGCAGTATTTT.